Listed below are T cell receptor beta chains from one sample, sequenced in a study of T cells in Graves' hyperthyroidism and ophthalmopathy. TCRdb analysed the multiplex PCR reads with MiXCR anew, one entry per CDR3 protein. The sample contains 250,000 to 300,000 distinct CDR3 sequences, less than 20% of which appear only once. The source material was blood. The receptors were gathered from a man aged 50 or older with Graves' ophthalmopathy. CDR3s include the opening cysteine and the closing phenylalanine or tryptophan. A D gene is named only where the DNA matches it firmly. Expanded clones get a size class; other rows say once, few or many, or leave the size out.

-	few	TRBV20-1	TRBJ2-3	CSAETDTQYF	TGCAGTGCAGAAACAGATACGCAGTATTTT
TRBD1	many	TRBV6-1	TRBJ2-1	CASSDRGKGNEQFF	TGTGCCAGCAGTGACAGGGGGAAGGGCAATGAGCAGTTCTTC
-	-	TRBV7-6	TRBJ2-2	CASSPTVAGELFF	TGTGCCAGCAGCCCGACAGTCGCCGGGGAGCTGTTTTTT
TRBD2	-	TRBV20-1	TRBJ2-7	CSAGGLGNSEQYF	TGCAGTGCTGGGGGACTAGGGAATAGCGAGCAGTACTTC
-	few	TRBV5-6	TRBJ1-1	CASTLSRNTEAFF	TGTGCCAGCACCTTATCCAGGAACACTGAAGCTTTCTTT
TRBD2	many	TRBV28	TRBJ2-1	CASSSTSIEQFF	TGTGCCAGCAGCTCGACTAGCATCGAGCAGTTCTTC
TRBD2	-	TRBV20-1	TRBJ2-7	CSAKPVLAYEQYF	TGCAGCGCTAAACCGGTACTAGCGTACGAGCAGTACTTC
-	few	TRBV7-3	TRBJ2-1	CASSSNGGPSDEQFF	TGTGCCAGCAGCTCCAATGGGGGGCCGAGTGATGAGCAGTTCTTC
-	many	TRBV3-1	TRBJ1-1	CASSQVRGLEAFF	TGTGCCAGCAGCCAAGTCCGGGGTTTGGAGGCTTTCTTT
TRBD1	-	TRBV28	TRBJ2-1	CASSRQGAHYNEQFF	TGTGCCAGCAGCCGACAGGGGGCCCACTACAATGAGCAGTTCTTC
TRBD2	few	TRBV19	TRBJ2-3	CASHLLAGENSSTDTQYF	TGTGCCAGCCACCTCCTAGCGGGAGAGAATTCTAGCACAGATACGCAGTATTTT
-	many	TRBV11-2	TRBJ2-5	CASSLEGTFSPAETQYF	TGTGCCAGCAGCTTAGAGGGGACTTTCTCCCCGGCGGAGACCCAGTACTTC
-	few	TRBV27	TRBJ1-1	CASSFEPNTEAFF	TGTGCCAGCAGTTTTGAGCCGAACACTGAAGCTTTCTTT
TRBD1	many	TRBV7-3	TRBJ2-3	CASGTASTDTQYF	TGTGCCAGCGGGACAGCTAGCACAGATACGCAGTATTTT
-	few	TRBV5-1	TRBJ2-2	CASMVGETGELFF	TGCGCCAGCATGGTGGGTGAGACCGGGGAGCTGTTTTTT
-	-	TRBV20-1	TRBJ1-1	CSATPNTEAFF	TGCAGTGCCACACCGAACACTGAAGCTTTCTTT
-	few	TRBV4-1	TRBJ1-6	CASSQDGGESSYNSPLHF	TGCGCCAGCAGCCAAGATGGAGGGGAGAGCTCCTATAATTCACCCCTCCACTTT
TRBD1	-	TRBV12-3/TRBV12-4	TRBJ2-6	CASSLPWTGPGANVLTF	TGTGCCAGCAGTTTACCCTGGACAGGGCCAGGGGCCAACGTCCTGACTTTC
TRBD1	few	TRBV6-1	TRBJ1-5	CASGQGANGQPQHF	TGTGCCAGCGGGCAGGGGGCTAATGGACAGCCCCAGCATTTT
TRBD1	many	TRBV30	TRBJ1-5	CAWSVGQNQPQHF	TGTGCCTGGAGTGTGGGACAGAATCAGCCCCAGCATTTT
TRBD2	-	TRBV12-3/TRBV12-4	TRBJ2-1	CASTVAGAGYNEQFF	TGTGCCAGCACCGTAGCGGGAGCGGGGTACAATGAGCAGTTCTTC
-	many	TRBV18	TRBJ2-1	CASSPASATYNEQFF	TGTGCCAGCTCACCAGCCAGCGCGACCTACAATGAGCAGTTCTTC
-	many	TRBV20-1	TRBJ2-3	CSALKSPRFPTDTQYF	TGCAGTGCCTTGAAAAGTCCCCGGTTCCCCACAGATACGCAGTATTTT
TRBD1	-	TRBV7-9	TRBJ1-2	CASSYGQGASYGYTF	TGTGCCAGCAGCTACGGGCAGGGGGCAAGCTATGGCTACACCTTC
-	-	TRBV20-1	TRBJ1-5	CSARETSVFQPQHF	TGCAGTGCTAGAGAAACGAGTGTTTTTCAGCCCCAGCATTTT
-	many	TRBV28	TRBJ2-7	CASTRPDSFYEQYF	TGTGCCAGCACCCGGCCGGACAGCTTCTACGAGCAGTACTTC
-	-	TRBV5-1	TRBJ2-6	CASSLHQGPGANVLTF	TGCGCCAGCAGCTTACACCAGGGGCCTGGGGCCAACGTCCTGACTTTC
TRBD1	few	TRBV5-1	TRBJ2-3	CASSLGQGRLNTQYF	TGCGCCAGCAGCCTCGGACAGGGAAGGCTAAATACGCAGTATTTT
TRBD2	many	TRBV6-6	TRBJ2-7	CASSYSGLAAAGQYF	TGTGCCAGCAGTTACTCGGGTCTAGCGGCCGCGGGGCAGTACTTC
TRBD1	-	TRBV28	TRBJ2-2	CASSEGQGWTGELFF	TGTGCCAGCAGTGAGGGACAGGGTTGGACCGGGGAGCTGTTTTTT
TRBD1	many	TRBV6-2/TRBV6-3	TRBJ2-4	CASSYSLDRTGNIQYF	TGTGCCAGCAGTTACTCTCTGGACAGGACCGGAAACATTCAGTACTTC
-	many	TRBV2	TRBJ1-1	CASSEVRGGTEAFF	TGTGCCAGCAGTGAAGTCCGAGGGGGAACTGAAGCTTTCTTT
-	many	TRBV3-1	TRBJ1-2	CASSHTSGYTF	TGTGCCAGCAGCCACACAAGTGGCTACACCTTC
TRBD2	many	TRBV6-1	TRBJ2-3	CASSELGRAADTQYF	TGTGCCAGCAGTGAACTCGGGAGGGCCGCAGATACGCAGTATTTT
-	many	TRBV2	TRBJ2-5	CASTWRLGETQYF	TGTGCCAGCACATGGCGGTTGGGTGAGACCCAGTACTTC
TRBD2	-	TRBV18	TRBJ2-1	CASSTTRLAGGYNEQFF	TGTGCCAGCTCAACAACCCGACTAGCGGGAGGGTACAATGAGCAGTTCTTC
-	-	TRBV7-2	TRBJ1-1	CASSPGRLAFF	TGTGCCAGCAGCCCTGGACGGTTGGCTTTCTTT
TRBD2	many	TRBV3-1	TRBJ2-4	CASSLTGTSGTWKNIQYF	TGTGCCAGCAGCCTAACCGGGACTAGCGGGACCTGGAAAAACATTCAGTACTTC
-	-	TRBV4-1	TRBJ2-7	CASSQGVLPYEQYF	TGCGCCAGCAGCCAAGGCGTATTGCCCTACGAGCAGTACTTC
-	many	TRBV29-1	TRBJ1-1	CSVDSGDTEAFF	TGCAGCGTTGACTCAGGGGACACTGAAGCTTTCTTT
TRBD2	few	TRBV28	TRBJ2-1	CASSKGLAGGNEQFF	TGTGCCAGCAGTAAGGGACTAGCGGGAGGGAATGAGCAGTTCTTC
-	few	TRBV6-5	TRBJ2-5	CASSYPIQETQYF	TGTGCCAGCAGTTACCCCATCCAAGAGACCCAGTACTTC
-	many	TRBV6-1	TRBJ1-5	CASSPGSGPQHF	TGTGCCAGCAGCCCTGGGTCGGGCCCCCAGCATTTT
TRBD2	many	TRBV11-2	TRBJ2-5	CASSLDPLAGGVETQYF	TGTGCCAGCAGCTTAGATCCCTTAGCGGGAGGTGTGGAGACCCAGTACTTC
-	many	TRBV9	TRBJ1-1	CASSVGGGPQRETEAFF	TGTGCCAGCAGCGTCGGGGGGGGACCCCAGAGGGAGACTGAAGCTTTCTTT
-	many	TRBV25-1	TRBJ2-1	CASSERSASYNEQFF	TGTGCCAGCAGTGAACGGTCGGCGAGCTACAATGAGCAGTTCTTC
-	-	TRBV28	TRBJ1-2	CASRNQGANYGYTF	TGTGCCAGCCGAAACCAGGGAGCTAACTATGGCTACACCTTC
-	few	TRBV5-1	TRBJ2-5	CASSLGRGKETQYF	TGCGCCAGCAGCTTGGGACGCGGGAAAGAGACCCAGTACTTC
-	-	TRBV18	TRBJ2-5	CASSPGGAETQYF	TGTGCCAGCTCACCGGGCGGGGCCGAGACCCAGTACTTC
-	-	TRBV20-1	TRBJ1-2	CSARGNRLNYGYTF	TGCAGTGCTAGAGGCAATAGACTTAACTATGGCTACACCTTC
-	-	TRBV6-2/TRBV6-3	TRBJ2-1	CASLDEGSSEQFF	TGTGCCAGCCTGGATGAAGGGAGTAGTGAGCAGTTCTTC
TRBD1	-	TRBV20-1	TRBJ2-2	CSARDGRGPTGELFF	TGCAGTGCTAGAGACGGAAGGGGGCCCACCGGGGAGCTGTTTTTT
TRBD2	many	TRBV7-9	TRBJ2-1	CASSFPSASGRAANEQFF	TGTGCCAGCAGCTTTCCTTCGGCTAGCGGGAGGGCTGCCAATGAGCAGTTCTTC
-	few	TRBV12-3/TRBV12-4	TRBJ1-4	CASSYQVGNEKLFF	TGTGCCAGCAGTTACCAGGTTGGAAATGAAAAACTGTTTTTT
-	-	TRBV5-1	TRBJ2-6	CASSLAGVGANVLTF	TGCGCCAGCAGCTTGGCGGGGGTAGGGGCCAACGTCCTGACTTTC
-	many	TRBV7-9	TRBJ1-6	CASSAPGPQNNSPLHF	TGTGCCAGCAGCGCCCCGGGACCCCAGAATAATTCACCCCTCCACTTT
TRBD2	many	TRBV11-2	TRBJ2-5	CASSSTSGGQETQYF	TGTGCCAGCAGCTCCACTAGCGGGGGGCAAGAGACCCAGTACTTC
-	few	TRBV6-1	TRBJ1-5	CASSPPDNQPQHF	TGTGCCAGCAGTCCGCCGGACAATCAGCCCCAGCATTTT
-	-	TRBV4-2	TRBJ1-5	CASSQDSQGLQPQHF	TGTGCCAGCAGCCAAGATAGCCAGGGGCTACAGCCCCAGCATTTT
TRBD1	many	TRBV11-2	TRBJ1-2	CASSSDRGWGYTF	TGTGCCAGCAGCTCGGACAGGGGTTGGGGCTACACCTTC